This TCR beta chain appears in the sequencing data of a study of blood T cell repertoires in COVID-19. Libraries were prepared by immunoSEQ multiplex PCR; TCRdb keeps only in-frame clonotypes and omits some of them. Here the sample spans tens of thousands of clones, roughly 86% being singletons. Trimming removed 0 bases from V and 9 bases from J, with 16 bases in between. CDR3 length equals 16 residues. The V gene's germline CDR1 is SGDLS and CDR2 YYNGEE. Material for sequencing was peripheral blood. The sequence was collected from a man aged 50 to 59 with active or convalescent COVID-19. V is TRBV9 and J is TRBJ1-6; D possibly corresponds to TRBD1 (5 bases). The CDR3 DNA follows: TGTGCCAGCAGCGTAGATGGGGGGTTTAACCTTTCACCCCTCCACTTT. Translating it yields CASSVDGGFNLSPLHF.